A single sample gave rise to the 10 T cell receptor beta chains below, sequenced in a study of Ad26.COV2.S vaccination and SARS-CoV-2 variants. The treatment here: around 19 received Ad26.COV2.S at low or high dose, single or two shots; several received placebo; per-sample allocation not given. On day 63 after the first injection, vaccine and placebo recipients gave samples. Method: immunoSEQ multiplex PCR; TCRdb's copy keeps in-frame clones and lacks some. The table records 200,000 to 300,000 clones, roughly 85% of them present only once. Sample: peripheral blood, taken in a trial of Ad26.COV2.S vaccine versus placebo. The receptors originated from a person between 18 and 60 years old who received the Ad26.COV2.S COVID-19 vaccine or a placebo.

The genes are TRBV6-5 and TRBJ1-2; the match to TRBD1 covers 7 bases. The germline CDR1 and CDR2 sequences are MNHEY and SVGAGI. CDR3 length: 13 amino acids. J lost 6 bases, V lost 2 bases, and 3 bases had no gene match. The CDR3 DNA sequence: TGTGCCAGCAGTTACCTAGGGGGCGATGGCTACACCTTC. It specifies CASSYLGGDGYTF.

J is TRBJ1-6 and V is TRBV30; the D is unclear. Trimming removed 3 bases from V and 0 bases from J, with 9 bases in between. Germline lookup yields CDR1 GTSNPN and CDR2 SVGIG (reference sequence). The CDR3 is made up of 15 amino acids. The CDR3 region has the DNA TGTGCCTGGAGGGTTCCAAGCTCCTATAATTCACCCCTCCACTTT. It is translated as CAWRVPSSYNSPLHF.

The chain has TRBV27 and TRBJ2-2; 7 bases line up with TRBD1. V was pared by 5 bases and J by 4 bases, with 7 bases of the junction left unmatched. The CDR3 is 15 amino acids. Per the germline V gene, CDR1 is MNHEY and CDR2 is SMNVEV (reference sequence). The CDR3 coding sequence is TGTGCCAGCAGTCCCCAGGCAGGGGGCACCGGGGAGCTGTTTTTT. This translates into CASSPQAGGTGELFF.

V and J are TRBV6-5 and TRBJ2-6, with TRBD2 as a possible D gene (5 bases). V dropped 5 bases and J dropped 6 bases, with 14 bases sitting between them. Germline lookup yields CDR1 MNHEY and CDR2 SVGAGI. CDR3 size: 15 residues. This CDR3 reads CASSLRVPEANVLTF. As DNA, the CDR3 is TGTGCCAGCAGTCTGAGGGTCCCGGAGGCCAACGTCCTGACTTTC.

The chain joins TRBV3-1 (or the pseudogene TRBV3-2) to TRBJ2-5; a possible D gene is TRBD1 (5 bases). Germline lookup yields CDR1 LGHDT and CDR2 YNNKEL (reference sequence). The CDR3 length is 15 residues. V dropped 3 bases and J dropped 4 bases, with 15 bases sitting between them. The CDR3 loop is CASSQVGKGRETQYF. The DNA of the CDR3 is TGTGCCAGCAGCCAGGTCGGCAAGGGGCGAGAGACCCAGTACTTC.

This clone was seen a handful of times. The rearrangement joins TRBV2 to TRBJ2-1; D call uncertain. This CDR3 spans 14 amino acids. V dropped 4 bases and J dropped 0 bases, with 7 bases sitting between them. The germline V gene encodes CDR1 SNHLY and CDR2 FYNNEI. This chain's CDR3 is CASSVRSSYNEQFF. DNA for the CDR3: TGTGCCAGCAGTGTCCGAAGCTCCTACAATGAGCAGTTCTTC. Looking up the rest from reference TRBV2 and TRBJ2-1 gives the full variable domain: EPEVTQTPSHQVTQMGQEVILRCVPISNHLYFYWYRQILGQKVEFLVSFYNNEISEKSEIFDDQFSVERPDGSNFTLKIRSTKLEDSAMYFCASSVRSSYNEQFFGPGTRLTVL.

This chain links TRBV6-2 or TRBV6-3 with TRBJ2-5; 12 nucleotides match TRBD2. Germline lookup yields CDR1 MNHEY and CDR2 SVGEGT. The ends lost 9 bases at V and 5 bases at J; junction bases unmatched: 13. CDR3 length: 16 amino acids. CDR3 DNA sequence: TGTGCCAGGAGCCCTGGACTAGCGGGGCTCGCGGAGACCCAGTACTTC. It translates to CARSPGLAGLAETQYF.

The V gene is TRBV6-2 or TRBV6-3, the J gene TRBJ2-3; D remains ambiguous. Germline lookup yields CDR1 MNHEY and CDR2 SVGEGT. There are 14 residues in the CDR3. Deletions cut 4 bases from V and 2 bases from J, with 10 bases between. For the CDR3, the DNA is TGTGCCAGCAGTTCGCGTAGGGTCACAGATACGCAGTATTTT. It encodes CASSSRRVTDTQYF.

V gene TRBV30 combines with J gene TRBJ2-1, with 8 bases matching TRBD2. Germline loops: CDR1 GTSNPN, CDR2 SVGIG (reference sequence). The CDR3 length is 16 residues. V trimming: 2 bases; J trimming: 5 bases; junction bases outside the gene matches: 11. CDR3 amino acids: CAWSYLRGALDNEQFF. CDR3 in DNA: TGTGCCTGGAGTTACTTGCGGGGGGCCTTGGACAATGAGCAGTTCTTC.

This chain links TRBV6-4 with TRBJ2-3; the D gene could be TRBD1 or TRBD2 (5 bases each). The V gene's germline CDR1 is MRHNA and CDR2 SNTAGT. V was pared by 6 bases and J by 1 base, with 14 bases between. This CDR3 has 15 amino acids. CDR3: CASSPGTAGTDTQYF. CDR3 coding DNA: TGTGCCAGCAGCCCCGGGACGGCCGGCACAGATACGCAGTATTTT.